A single T cell receptor (beta chain) is shown here with its context. Germline V gene sequence: CDR1 MNHEY, CDR2 SVGAGI. CDR3 size: 13 residues. Between the trimmed V and J ends, which lost 2 bases and 5 bases, there was a span of 6 bases. In the authors' workflow: The assay estimated nucleated cells by amplifying reference gene primers. Here immunoSEQ multiplex PCR was the method, and the copy in TCRdb shows in-frame clones only, minus some. The V and J calls and clone size come from that table; D and trimming were worked out from the DNA. The sample includes 100,000 or so clones, about 91% of them seen just once. This entry is derived from a study of blood T cell repertoires in COVID-19. Study-level information: Sites across the United States, Italy and Spain contributed samples from acute and convalescent COVID-19. Nucleic acid was either cDNA or gDNA, and it came from T cells, B-cell-depleted T cells, or PBMCs.

The chain carries TRBV6-5 and TRBJ1-4; no clear D gene. Sequencing used peripheral blood. The clonotype originates from a man between 18 and 35 years old with acute or convalescent COVID-19. The CDR3 DNA sequence: TGTGCCAGCAGTTACGGCCAGAATGAAAAACTGTTTTTT. Translating it yields CASSYGQNEKLFF.